Below are 26 T cell receptor beta chains sequenced from a single sample in a study of T cells in Graves' hyperthyroidism and ophthalmopathy. TCR beta CDR3 regions were amplified from RNA. The primer set for the first-round RT-PCR of the TCR CDR3 was HTBI. From the multiplex PCR reads, TCRdb called clonotypes with MiXCR, one entry per CDR3 protein. The sample holds around 270,000 distinct CDR3 sequences, approximately 18% seen once. The sequencing sample was made of blood. All receptors come from a man between 50 and 59 years old with Graves' ophthalmopathy.

This clonotype occurred many times. The V call is TRBV12-3 or TRBV12-4, the J call TRBJ1-1; D unclear. The CDR3 has 13 residues. The V end was cut by 2 bases, the J end by 4 bases, with 8 bases between. CDR3 bases: TGTGCCAGCAGTTTATACGAGGGCACTGAAGCTTTCTTT. This translates into CASSLYEGTEAFF.

Ten or more counts support this clonotype. The chain recombines TRBV5-1 with TRBJ2-3; D might be TRBD2 (6 bases). The CDR3 has 16 amino acids. Germline values: CDR1 SGHRS, CDR2 YFSETQ. V gave up 3 bases and J gave up 5 bases, with 19 bases separating them. The CDR3 coding sequence is TGCGCCAGCAGCTCGGACCTAGGAGGCGGGGTAGATACGCAGTATTTT. Translated: CASSSDLGGGVDTQYF. The whole variable domain, remainder taken from reference TRBV5-1 and TRBJ2-3, is KAGVTQTPRYLIKTRGQQVTLSCSPISGHRSVSWYQQTPGQGLQFLFEYFSETQRNKGNFPGRFSGRQFSNSRSEMNVSTLELGDSALYLCASSSDLGGGVDTQYFGPGTRLTVL.

V and J are TRBV28 and TRBJ1-2; 7 bases agree with TRBD1. Per germline, CDR1 MDHEN and CDR2 SYDVKM. CDR3 length equals 14 residues. J lost 6 bases, V lost 5 bases, and 9 bases had no gene match. The CDR3: CASSPGQTANGYTF. The CDR3 DNA follows: TGTGCCAGCAGTCCGGGACAGACCGCGAATGGCTACACCTTC.

This clonotype occurred many times. This chain uses TRBV12-3 or TRBV12-4 with TRBJ1-2; 10 bases are shared with TRBD1. The junction had 6 bases not matched to a gene; V was cut back by 6 bases and J by 8 bases. This CDR3 spans 13 amino acids. The CDR3 coding sequence is TGTGCCAGCAGACACGGGACAGGGGCCGGCTACACCTTC. This translates into CASRHGTGAGYTF.

The chain links TRBV2 to TRBJ2-7; D gene uncertain. Germline assignment: CDR1 SNHLY and CDR2 FYNNEI. CDR3 length equals 10 residues. The V gene lost 8 bases and the J gene lost 3 bases, with 5 bases spanning the gap. The CDR3 nucleotides are TGTGCCAGCTGGCGCTACGAGCAGTACTTC. Translation: CASWRYEQYF.

The CDR3 region is CASSRTQGGTEAFF. In DNA, the CDR3 is TGTGCCAGCAGCCGAACCCAGGGGGGCACTGAAGCTTTCTTT. V and J are TRBV11-2 and TRBJ1-1, with 7 nucleotides matching TRBD1. The CDR3 runs 14 residues. J gave up 4 bases and V 5 bases, and 7 bases lay outside the gene matches. Germline values: CDR1 SGHAT, CDR2 FQNNGV.

This clonotype was recorded many times. The chain carries TRBV30 and TRBJ1-1; D not resolved. V was pared by 1 base and J by 3 bases, with 6 bases between. This CDR3 is built from 12 residues. Germline CDR1 is GTSNPN and CDR2 is SVGIG (reference sequence). The CDR3 region has the DNA TGTGCCTGGAGTGGGGTCTACACTGAAGCTTTCTTT. Translated: CAWSGVYTEAFF.

This clonotype was detected many times. The gene calls are TRBV28 and TRBJ1-1, with 7 bases matching TRBD1. Germline V gene lookup returns CDR1 MDHEN and CDR2 SYDVKM. The CDR3 length is 16 residues. Trimming at V came to 6 bases and at J to 1 base, leaving 11 bases not matched to a gene. CDR3 bases: TGTGCCAGCAGAACTCCTGGGACAGATGGGAACACTGAAGCTTTCTTT. Its translation: CASRTPGTDGNTEAFF.

This clonotype was found many times. The V call is TRBV27, the J call TRBJ1-1; D is possibly TRBD1 (6 bases). V lost 2 bases to trimming and J lost 4 bases, with 14 bases between them. Germline V gene sequence: CDR1 MNHEY, CDR2 SMNVEV (reference sequence). The CDR3 loop spans 15 amino acids. The CDR3 is CASSLVGTGRTEAFF. CDR3 coding DNA: TGTGCCAGCAGTTTAGTGGGCACAGGGCGCACTGAAGCTTTCTTT.

The V call is TRBV27, the J call TRBJ2-7, with 7 bases matching TRBD1. Germline lookup yields CDR1 MNHEY and CDR2 SMNVEV (reference sequence). CDR3 size: 14 residues. V lost 2 bases, J lost 5 bases, and 6 bases stayed unmatched. This CDR3 is CASSLGTAVHEQYF. The CDR3 DNA reads as TGTGCCAGCAGTTTAGGGACAGCCGTCCACGAGCAGTACTTC.

This clonotype has a handful of counts. This rearrangement joins TRBV11-2 to TRBJ1-3; the D is unclear. The V end was cut by 1 base, the J end by 4 bases, with 11 bases between. The CDR3 runs 15 residues. Germline V gene lookup returns CDR1 SGHAT and CDR2 FQNNGV. The CDR3: CASSLVPGVGNTIYF. The CDR3 DNA follows: TGTGCCAGCAGCTTAGTTCCCGGGGTCGGAAACACCATATATTTT.

This clonotype was seen a handful of times. This sequence joins TRBV7-3 and TRBJ2-6, with D perhaps matching TRBD2 (5 bases). V gave up 5 bases and J gave up 0 bases, with 11 bases separating them. Germline V gene lookup returns CDR1 SGHTA and CDR2 FQGTGA. The CDR3 runs to 16 residues. CDR3 nucleotide sequence: TGTGCCAGCAGCCCCAACGGGAACTCTGGGGCCAACGTCCTGACTTTC. It codes for CASSPNGNSGANVLTF.

This chain uses TRBV5-1 with TRBJ2-7; D is perhaps TRBD2 (6 bases). This CDR3 region has 14 residues. The V gene's germline CDR1 is SGHRS and CDR2 YFSETQ. V shed 9 bases and J shed 3 bases, with 19 bases lying between them. The CDR3 DNA follows: TGCGCCACCTCGGTGGGGGGAAGGAGCTACGAGCAGTACTTC. It is translated as CATSVGGRSYEQYF. The complete variable domain, with remaining parts taken from reference TRBV5-1 and TRBJ2-7, reads KAGVTQTPRYLIKTRGQQVTLSCSPISGHRSVSWYQQTPGQGLQFLFEYFSETQRNKGNFPGRFSGRQFSNSRSEMNVSTLELGDSALYLCATSVGGRSYEQYFGPGTRLTVT.

This clonotype has ten or more counts. The genes are TRBV28 and TRBJ2-5; D is possibly TRBD1 (6 bases). The length of the CDR3 is 18 residues. Germline V gives CDR1 MDHEN, CDR2 SYDVKM. The V end was cut by 2 bases, the J end by 5 bases, with 24 bases between. CDR3: CASSLIPTTGITGETQYF. DNA for the CDR3: TGTGCCAGCAGTTTAATTCCCACGACAGGAATTACTGGGGAGACCCAGTACTTC.

CDR3 sequence: CASSRLPGQENSPLHF. DNA of the CDR3: TGCGCCAGCAGCCGCCTTCCTGGACAGGAAAATTCACCCCTCCACTTT. The chain joins TRBV4-1 to TRBJ1-6, with 7 nucleotides matching TRBD1. The V and J ends lost 4 bases and 7 bases, in that order; junction bases with no gene match: 10. This CDR3 spans 16 amino acids. Germline V CDR1 and CDR2: MGHRA, YSYEKL.

The V call is TRBV6-1, the J call TRBJ2-1; 13 positions match TRBD2. V was clipped by 5 bases and J by 0 bases; unmatched bases: 16. Looked up from germline, CDR1 is MNHNS and CDR2 is SASEGT. CDR3 length: 21 amino acids. CDR3 DNA sequence: TGTGCCAGCAGTCCCAAGCCGACTAGCGGGAGGATTATCGGCTCCTACAATGAGCAGTTCTTC. Translation: CASSPKPTSGRIIGSYNEQFF.

This clonotype occurred many times. The rearrangement uses TRBV24-1 and TRBJ1-2; D call uncertain. Looked up from germline, CDR1 is KGHDR and CDR2 is SFDVKD. The CDR3 covers 14 residues. Trimming removed 3 bases at V and 2 bases at J, with 9 bases between. The CDR3 DNA sequence: TGTGCCACCAGTGATCCCGGCGGCAACTATGGCTACACCTTC. As protein: CATSDPGGNYGYTF.

This chain connects TRBV27 to TRBJ2-7; 8 bases align to TRBD2. The junction had 2 bases not matched to a gene; V was cut back by 3 bases and J by 1 base. Germline CDR1 and CDR2: MNHEY and SMNVEV (reference sequence). CDR3 length: 14 amino acids. The chain's CDR3 is CASSFTGGSYEQYF. CDR3 coding DNA: TGTGCCAGCAGTTTTACGGGAGGGTCCTACGAGCAGTACTTC.

This clonotype has more than one count but fewer than ten. The chain carries TRBV28 and TRBJ1-5, with D possibly being TRBD1 (5 bases). The CDR3 has 14 residues. Germline CDR1 MDHEN, CDR2 SYDVKM. The germline V and J ends were trimmed by 6 bases and 6 bases, with 15 bases remaining between them. The CDR3 here is CASSPAGTRQPQHF. The CDR3 nucleotides read TGTGCCAGCAGCCCCGCAGGGACCCGTCAGCCCCAGCATTTT.

This clonotype has a count of ten or more. J is TRBJ2-3 and V is TRBV2, with 8 bases matching TRBD1. CDR3 length: 14 residues. Germline loops: CDR1 SNHLY, CDR2 FYNNEI. V gave up 4 bases and J gave up 1 base; unmatched junction bases: 1. This CDR3 reads CASSATGGTDTQYF. CDR3 nucleotide sequence: TGTGCCAGCAGTGCGACAGGGGGCACAGATACGCAGTATTTT.

The table lists this clonotype with many counts. The chain uses TRBV6-1 and TRBJ2-7; 8 bases agree with TRBD2. The CDR3 loop spans 16 amino acids. V trimming: 5 bases; J trimming: 4 bases; junction bases outside the gene matches: 13. Germline CDR1 reads MNHNS; CDR2 reads SASEGT. CDR3 nucleotide sequence: TGTGCCAGCAGTAAGACTAGCGCCCAAACCCAATACGAGCAGTACTTC. It yields the protein CASSKTSAQTQYEQYF.

The chain combines TRBV27 with TRBJ2-3; D not certain. V lost 2 bases, J lost 5 bases, and 14 bases lay in between. CDR1 is MNHEY, CDR2 SMNVEV, per germline (reference sequence). The CDR3 consists of 15 residues. The CDR3: CASSLSLKAVDTQYF. In DNA, the CDR3 is TGTGCCAGCAGTTTAAGCTTAAAGGCAGTAGATACGCAGTATTTT.

This clonotype has a handful of counts. The chain combines TRBV9 with TRBJ2-5, with 9 positions matching TRBD1. Germline trimming cut 3 bases from V and 2 bases from J; bases unmatched to any gene: 5. The CDR3 runs to 15 residues. The germline V gene encodes CDR1 SGDLS and CDR2 YYNGEE. The CDR3 nucleotides read TGTGCCAGCAGCGAGGGGACAGGGTCACAAGAGACCCAGTACTTC. This translates into CASSEGTGSQETQYF.

J is TRBJ1-5 and V is TRBV19; D ambiguous. The CDR3 has 14 residues. Germline CDR1 and CDR2: LNHDA and SQIVND (reference sequence). V lost 7 bases, J lost 0 bases, and 10 bases lay in between. The CDR3 reads CASNSANSNQPQHF. CDR3 bases: TGTGCCAGTAACTCCGCTAATAGCAATCAGCCCCAGCATTTT.

This clonotype has ten or more counts. The chain couples TRBV12-3 or TRBV12-4 to TRBJ1-6, with D possibly TRBD1 on 6 matching bases. The CDR3 spans 16 residues. Trimming removed 3 bases at V and 4 bases at J, with 13 bases between. The DNA for the CDR3 is TGTGCCAGCAGTTTTGGGGGCGCAGGATATAATTCACCCCTCCACTTT. Translated, it gives CASSFGGAGYNSPLHF.

The rearrangement links TRBV13 to TRBJ2-1; 12 bases align to TRBD2. Germline V lookup: CDR1 PRHDT, CDR2 FYEKMQ (reference sequence). The CDR3 length is 15 residues. J was trimmed by 6 bases and V by 5 bases; bases with no gene match: 5. For the CDR3, the DNA is TGTGCCAGCAGCCTAGCGGGAGGGGTCGCCAATGAGCAGTTCTTC. Its translation: CASSLAGGVANEQFF.